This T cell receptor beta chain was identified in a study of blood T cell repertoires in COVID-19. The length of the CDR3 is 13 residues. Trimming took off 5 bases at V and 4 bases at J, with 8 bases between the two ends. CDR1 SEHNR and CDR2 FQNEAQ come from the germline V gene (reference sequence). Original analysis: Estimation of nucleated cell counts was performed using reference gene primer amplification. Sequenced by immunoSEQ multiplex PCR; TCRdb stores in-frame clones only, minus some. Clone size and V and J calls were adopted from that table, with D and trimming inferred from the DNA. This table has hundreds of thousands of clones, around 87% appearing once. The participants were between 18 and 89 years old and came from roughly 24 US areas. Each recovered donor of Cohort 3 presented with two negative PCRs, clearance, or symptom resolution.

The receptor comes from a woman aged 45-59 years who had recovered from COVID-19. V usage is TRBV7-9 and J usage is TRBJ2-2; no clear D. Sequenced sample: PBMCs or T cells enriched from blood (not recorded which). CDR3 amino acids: CASSGWATGELFF. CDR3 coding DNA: TGTGCCAGCAGCGGCTGGGCCACCGGGGAGCTGTTTTTT.